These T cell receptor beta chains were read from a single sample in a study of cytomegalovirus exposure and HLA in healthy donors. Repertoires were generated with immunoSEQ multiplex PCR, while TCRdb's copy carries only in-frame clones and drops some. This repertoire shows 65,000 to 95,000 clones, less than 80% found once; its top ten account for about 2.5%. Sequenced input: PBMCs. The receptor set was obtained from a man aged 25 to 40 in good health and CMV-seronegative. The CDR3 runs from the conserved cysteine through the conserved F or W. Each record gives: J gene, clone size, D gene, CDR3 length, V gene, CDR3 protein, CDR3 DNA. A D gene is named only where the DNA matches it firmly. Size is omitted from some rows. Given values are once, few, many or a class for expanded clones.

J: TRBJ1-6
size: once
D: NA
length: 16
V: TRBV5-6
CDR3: CASSLKHPQGNSPLHF
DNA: TGTGCCAGCAGCTTAAAGCACCCCCAGGGGAATTCACCCCTCCACTTT

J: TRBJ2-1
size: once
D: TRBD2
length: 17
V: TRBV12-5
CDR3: CASGSYPGLGTYNEQFF
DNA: TGTGCTAGTGGTTCCTATCCGGGACTAGGCACCTACAATGAGCAGTTCTTC

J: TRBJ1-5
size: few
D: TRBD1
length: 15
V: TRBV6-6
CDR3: CASSYSGTGNQPQHF
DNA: TGTGCCAGCAGTTACTCGGGGACAGGCAATCAGCCCCAGCATTTT

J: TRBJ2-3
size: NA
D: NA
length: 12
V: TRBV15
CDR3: CATSRSGDTQYF
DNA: TGTGCCACCAGCAGAAGCGGGGATACGCAGTATTTT

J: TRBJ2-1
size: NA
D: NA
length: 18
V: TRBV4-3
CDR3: CASSLSQGGHSSYNEQFF
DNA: TGCGCCAGCAGCCTCTCCCAAGGCGGACATAGCTCCTACAATGAGCAGTTCTTC

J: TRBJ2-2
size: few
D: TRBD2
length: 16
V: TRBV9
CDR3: CASSATSGRFTGELFF
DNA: TGTGCCAGCAGCGCAACTAGCGGGAGATTCACCGGGGAGCTGTTTTTT

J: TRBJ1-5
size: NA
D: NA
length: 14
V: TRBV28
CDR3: CASSRRRSNQPQHF
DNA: TGTGCCAGTTCGAGGCGGCGTAGCAATCAGCCCCAGCATTTT

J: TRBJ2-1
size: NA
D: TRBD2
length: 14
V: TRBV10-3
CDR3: CAVLAGGSGNEQFF
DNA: TGTGCCGTACTAGCGGGGGGCTCAGGCAATGAGCAGTTCTTC

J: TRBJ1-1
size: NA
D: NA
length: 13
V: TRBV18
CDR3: CASNARGQAEAFF
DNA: TGTGCCAGTAATGCCAGGGGTCAGGCTGAAGCTTTCTTT

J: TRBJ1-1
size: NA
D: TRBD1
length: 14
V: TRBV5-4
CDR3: CASSGGGQGGGAFF
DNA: TGTGCCAGCAGCGGTGGGGGACAGGGGGGGGGAGCTTTCTTT

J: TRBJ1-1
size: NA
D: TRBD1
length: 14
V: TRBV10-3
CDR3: CAIRGQGRDTEAFF
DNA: TGTGCCATCAGGGGACAGGGGAGGGACACTGAAGCTTTCTTT

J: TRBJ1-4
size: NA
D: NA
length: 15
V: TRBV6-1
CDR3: CASSPRQLENEKLFF
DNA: TGTGCCAGCAGTCCCCGACAGCTAGAGAATGAAAAACTGTTTTTT

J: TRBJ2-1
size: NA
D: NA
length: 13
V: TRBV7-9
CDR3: CASSLVVRGEQFF
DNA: TGTGCCAGCAGCTTAGTTGTAAGGGGTGAGCAGTTCTTC

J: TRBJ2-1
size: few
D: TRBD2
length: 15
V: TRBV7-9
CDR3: CASSLAAGGENEQFF
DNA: TGTGCCAGCAGCTTAGCAGCGGGGGGGGAAAATGAGCAGTTCTTC

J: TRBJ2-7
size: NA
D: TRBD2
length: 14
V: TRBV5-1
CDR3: CASSTLAKSYEQYF
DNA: TGCGCCAGCAGCACACTAGCGAAGTCCTACGAGCAGTACTTC

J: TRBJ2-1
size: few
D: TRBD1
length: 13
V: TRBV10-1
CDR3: CASLWDREGEQFF
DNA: TGCGCCAGTCTATGGGACAGGGAAGGTGAGCAGTTCTTC

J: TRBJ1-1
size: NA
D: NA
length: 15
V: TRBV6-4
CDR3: CASSDRTGRNTEAFF
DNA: TGTGCCAGCAGTGACCGTACGGGTAGGAACACTGAAGCTTTCTTT

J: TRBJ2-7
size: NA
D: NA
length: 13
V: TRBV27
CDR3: CASSPGTYYEQYF
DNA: TGTGCCAGCAGTCCCGGGACATATTACGAGCAGTACTTC

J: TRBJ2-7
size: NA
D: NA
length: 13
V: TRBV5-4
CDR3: CASSFEDSYEQYF
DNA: TGTGCCAGCAGCTTTGAGGACAGCTACGAGCAGTACTTC

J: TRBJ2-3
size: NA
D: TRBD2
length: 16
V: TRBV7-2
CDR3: CASSLPPGGPRDTQYF
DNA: TGTGCCAGCAGCTTACCCCCGGGGGGGCCGCGGGATACGCAGTATTTT

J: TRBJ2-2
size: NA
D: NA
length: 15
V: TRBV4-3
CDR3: CASSQDRVLPGELFF
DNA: TGCGCCAGCAGCCAAGATCGAGTACTCCCCGGGGAGCTGTTTTTT

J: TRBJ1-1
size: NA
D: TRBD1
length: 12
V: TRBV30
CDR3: CARDRLNTEAFF
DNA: TGTGCCCGGGACAGACTGAACACTGAAGCTTTCTTT

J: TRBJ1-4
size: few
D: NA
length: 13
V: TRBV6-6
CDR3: CASGPSEYEKLFF
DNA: TGTGCCAGCGGGCCAAGTGAATATGAAAAACTGTTTTTT

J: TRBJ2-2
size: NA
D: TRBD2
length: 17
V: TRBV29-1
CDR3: CSASLAGLNRRTGELFF
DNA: TGCAGCGCCTCCCTAGCGGGCCTTAATAGGCGGACCGGGGAGCTGTTTTTT

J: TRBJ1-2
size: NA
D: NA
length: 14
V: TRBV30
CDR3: CARTDGRVGYGYTF
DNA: TGTGCCCGAACGGACGGCAGGGTGGGTTATGGCTACACCTTC

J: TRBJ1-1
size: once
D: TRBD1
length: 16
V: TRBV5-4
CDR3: CASSLGATGGNTEAFF
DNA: TGTGCCAGCAGCTTGGGGGCCACAGGGGGAAACACTGAAGCTTTCTTT

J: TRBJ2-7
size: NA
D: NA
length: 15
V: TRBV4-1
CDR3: CASSQVTEGLREQYF
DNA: TGCGCCAGCAGCCAAGTAACAGAGGGCTTGAGGGAGCAGTACTTC

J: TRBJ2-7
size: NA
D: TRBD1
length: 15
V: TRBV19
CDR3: CASKIRAGGIYEQYF
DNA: TGTGCCAGTAAAATCAGGGCAGGGGGAATCTACGAGCAGTACTTC

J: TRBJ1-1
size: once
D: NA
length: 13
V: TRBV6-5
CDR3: CASSFTGNTEAFF
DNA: TGTGCCAGCAGTTTCACAGGGAACACTGAAGCTTTCTTT

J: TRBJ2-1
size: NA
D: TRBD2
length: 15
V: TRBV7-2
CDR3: CASSPGLAGGHEQFF
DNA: TGTGCCAGCAGCCCTGGACTAGCGGGGGGGCATGAGCAGTTCTTC

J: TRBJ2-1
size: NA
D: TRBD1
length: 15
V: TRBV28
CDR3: CASSLVDRVGNEQFF
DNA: TGTGCCAGCAGTTTAGTCGACAGGGTGGGCAATGAGCAGTTCTTC

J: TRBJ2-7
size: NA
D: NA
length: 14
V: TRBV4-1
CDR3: CASSQDQATYEQYF
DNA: TGCGCCAGCAGCCAAGATCAAGCTACCTACGAGCAGTACTTC

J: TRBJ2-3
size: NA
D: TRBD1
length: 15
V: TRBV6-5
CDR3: CASRLDRGGTDTQYF
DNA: TGTGCCAGCAGGTTAGACAGGGGCGGAACAGATACGCAGTATTTT

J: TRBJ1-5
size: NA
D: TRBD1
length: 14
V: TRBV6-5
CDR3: CASSTRGGNQPQHF
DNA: TGTGCCAGCAGTACCAGGGGGGGCAATCAGCCCCAGCATTTT

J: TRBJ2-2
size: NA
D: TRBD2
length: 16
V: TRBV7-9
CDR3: CASSPDSGVYTGELFF
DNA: TGTGCCAGCAGCCCGGATAGCGGGGTCTATACCGGGGAGCTGTTTTTT

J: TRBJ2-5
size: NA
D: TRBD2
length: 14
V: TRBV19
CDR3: CASSGDPSGGTQYF
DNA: TGTGCCAGTAGTGGAGACCCTAGCGGGGGGACCCAGTACTTC

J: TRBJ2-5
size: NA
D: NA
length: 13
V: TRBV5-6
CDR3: CASSLANQGTQYF
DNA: TGTGCCAGCAGCTTGGCCAATCAGGGGACCCAGTACTTC

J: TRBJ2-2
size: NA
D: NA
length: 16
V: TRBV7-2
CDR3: CASSSHPVGDTGELFF
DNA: TGTGCCAGCAGCTCCCACCCCGTCGGGGACACCGGGGAGCTGTTTTTT

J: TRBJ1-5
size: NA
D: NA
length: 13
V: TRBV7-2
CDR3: CASSPSSNQPQHF
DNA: TGTGCCAGCAGCCCCTCTAGCAATCAGCCCCAGCATTTT

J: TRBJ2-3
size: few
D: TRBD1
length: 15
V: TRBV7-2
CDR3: CASSLGQGHTDTQYF
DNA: TGTGCCAGCAGCTTGGGACAGGGGCACACAGATACGCAGTATTTT

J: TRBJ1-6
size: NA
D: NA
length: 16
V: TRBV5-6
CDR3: CASSFGEGSYNSPLHF
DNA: TGTGCCAGCAGCTTCGGGGAGGGGTCCTATAATTCACCCCTCCACTTT

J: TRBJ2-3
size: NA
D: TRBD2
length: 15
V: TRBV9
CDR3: CASSVSGAGTDTQYF
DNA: TGTGCCAGCAGCGTAAGCGGGGCCGGCACAGATACGCAGTATTTT

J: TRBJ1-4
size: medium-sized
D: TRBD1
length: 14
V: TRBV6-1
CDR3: CASSEGQGAEKLFF
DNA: TGTGCCAGCAGTGAAGGACAGGGGGCTGAAAAACTGTTTTTT

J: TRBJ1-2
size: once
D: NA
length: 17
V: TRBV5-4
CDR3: CASSDPANRLTNYGYTF
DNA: TGTGCCAGCAGCGACCCGGCAAACAGATTGACTAACTATGGCTACACCTTC

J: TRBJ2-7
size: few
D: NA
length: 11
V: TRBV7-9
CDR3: CASSPVYEQYF
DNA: TGTGCCAGCAGCCCTGTCTACGAGCAGTACTTC

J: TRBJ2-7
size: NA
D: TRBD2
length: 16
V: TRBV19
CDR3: CASSRFSGSALYEQYF
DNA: TGTGCCAGTAGCAGGTTTAGCGGGAGTGCTCTCTACGAGCAGTACTTC

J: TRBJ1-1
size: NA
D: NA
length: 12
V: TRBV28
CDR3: CASVDRNTEAFF
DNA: TGTGCCAGCGTCGACAGGAACACTGAAGCTTTCTTT

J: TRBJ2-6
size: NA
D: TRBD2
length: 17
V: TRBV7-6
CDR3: CASSLEVAGEGANVLTF
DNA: TGTGCCAGCAGCTTGGAGGTAGCGGGGGAAGGGGCCAACGTCCTGACTTTC

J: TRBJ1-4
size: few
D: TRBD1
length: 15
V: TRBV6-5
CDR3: CASSQRQGLSEKLFF
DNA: TGTGCCAGCAGTCAAAGACAGGGGTTAAGTGAAAAACTGTTTTTT

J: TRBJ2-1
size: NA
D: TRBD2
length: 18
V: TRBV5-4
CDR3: CASSWGMGGGGSYNEQFF
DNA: TGTGCCAGCAGCTGGGGGATGGGTGGCGGGGGCTCCTACAATGAGCAGTTCTTC

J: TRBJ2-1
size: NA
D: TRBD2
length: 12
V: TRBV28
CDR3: CASSPGGNEQFF
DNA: TGTGCCAGCAGCCCCGGGGGGAATGAGCAGTTCTTC

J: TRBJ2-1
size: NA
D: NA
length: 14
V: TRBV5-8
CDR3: CASSLSRVYNEQFF
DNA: TGTGCCAGCAGCTTGAGCAGGGTTTACAATGAGCAGTTCTTC

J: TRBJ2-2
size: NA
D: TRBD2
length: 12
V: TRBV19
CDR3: CASSGGAGELFF
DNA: TGTGCCAGTAGTGGGGGGGCCGGGGAGCTGTTTTTT

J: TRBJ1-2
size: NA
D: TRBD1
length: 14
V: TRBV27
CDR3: CASRPGQGAYGYTF
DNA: TGTGCCAGTCGACCGGGACAGGGGGCCTATGGCTACACCTTC

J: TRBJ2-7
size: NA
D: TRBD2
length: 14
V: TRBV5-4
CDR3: CASSPGGSPREQYF
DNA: TGTGCCAGCAGTCCCGGGGGGTCCCCTCGCGAGCAGTACTTC

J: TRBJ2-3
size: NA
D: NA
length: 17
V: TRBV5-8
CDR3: CASSLDLLAGKGDTQYF
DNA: TGTGCCAGCAGCCTCGACCTCCTGGCGGGGAAAGGAGATACGCAGTATTTT

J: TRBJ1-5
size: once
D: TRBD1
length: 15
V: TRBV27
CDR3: CASSLGQGLRQPQHF
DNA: TGTGCCAGCAGTTTGGGACAGGGTCTGCGTCAGCCCCAGCATTTT